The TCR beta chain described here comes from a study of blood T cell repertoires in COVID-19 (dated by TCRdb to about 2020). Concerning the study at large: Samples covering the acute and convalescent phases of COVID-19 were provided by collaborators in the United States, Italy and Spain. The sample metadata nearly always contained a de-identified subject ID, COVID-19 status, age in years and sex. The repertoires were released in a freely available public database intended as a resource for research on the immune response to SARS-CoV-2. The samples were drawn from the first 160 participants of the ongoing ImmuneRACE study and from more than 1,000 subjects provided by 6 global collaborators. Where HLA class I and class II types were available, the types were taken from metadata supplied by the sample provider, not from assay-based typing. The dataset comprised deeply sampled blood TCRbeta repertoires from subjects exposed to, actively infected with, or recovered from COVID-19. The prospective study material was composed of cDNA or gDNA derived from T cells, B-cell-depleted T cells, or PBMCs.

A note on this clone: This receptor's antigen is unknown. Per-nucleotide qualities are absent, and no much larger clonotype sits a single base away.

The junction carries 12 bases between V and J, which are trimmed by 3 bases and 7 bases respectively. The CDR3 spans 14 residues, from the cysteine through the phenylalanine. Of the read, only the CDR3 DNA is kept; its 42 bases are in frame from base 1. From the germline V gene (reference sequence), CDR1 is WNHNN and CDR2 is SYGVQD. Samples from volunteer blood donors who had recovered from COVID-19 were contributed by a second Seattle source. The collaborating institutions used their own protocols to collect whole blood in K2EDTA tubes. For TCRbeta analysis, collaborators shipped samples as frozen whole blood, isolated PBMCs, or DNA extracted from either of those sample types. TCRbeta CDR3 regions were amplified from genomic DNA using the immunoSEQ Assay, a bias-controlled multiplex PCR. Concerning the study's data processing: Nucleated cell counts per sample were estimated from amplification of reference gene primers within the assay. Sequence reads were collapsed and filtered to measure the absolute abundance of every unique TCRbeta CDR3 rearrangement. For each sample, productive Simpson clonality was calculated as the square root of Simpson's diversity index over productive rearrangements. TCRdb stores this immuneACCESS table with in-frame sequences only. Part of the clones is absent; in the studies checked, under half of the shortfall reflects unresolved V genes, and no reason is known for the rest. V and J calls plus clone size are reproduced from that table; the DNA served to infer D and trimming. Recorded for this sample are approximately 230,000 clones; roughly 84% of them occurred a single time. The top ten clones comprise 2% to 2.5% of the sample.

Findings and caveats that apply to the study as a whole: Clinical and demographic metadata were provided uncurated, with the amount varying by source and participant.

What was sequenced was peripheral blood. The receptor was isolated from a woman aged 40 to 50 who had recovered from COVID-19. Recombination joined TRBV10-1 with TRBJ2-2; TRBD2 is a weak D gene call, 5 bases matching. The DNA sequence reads TGCGCCAGCAGTGACCCGGGATGGGTCGGGGAGCTGTTTTTT. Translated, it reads CASSDPGWVGELFF.